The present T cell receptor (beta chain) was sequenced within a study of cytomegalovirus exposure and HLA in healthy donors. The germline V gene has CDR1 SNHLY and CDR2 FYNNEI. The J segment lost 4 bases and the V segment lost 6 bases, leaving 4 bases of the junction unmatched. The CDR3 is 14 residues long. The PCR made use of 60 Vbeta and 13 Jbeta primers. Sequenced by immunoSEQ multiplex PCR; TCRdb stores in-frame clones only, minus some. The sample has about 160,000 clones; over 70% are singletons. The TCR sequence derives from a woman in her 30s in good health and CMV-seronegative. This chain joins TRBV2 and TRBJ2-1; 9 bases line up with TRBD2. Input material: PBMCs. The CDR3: CASRRGGSYNEQFF. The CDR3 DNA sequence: TGTGCCAGCAGGCGGGGGGGATCTTACAATGAGCAGTTCTTC.